These T cell receptor beta chains were read from a single sample in a study of shared clonotypes between healthy human individuals. Profiling relied on immunoSEQ multiplex PCR, and the TCRdb table lists in-frame clones only, not all of them. This sample has around 2,000,000 clones, with over 85% found just once. The specimen was naive CD8+ T cells sorted from blood. All receptors derive from a man in his late teens or twenties in good health. Both conserved end residues are part of each CDR3. A D gene is named only where the DNA matches it firmly. Rows may omit the clone size; those that give it use once, few, many or a size class.

>TRBV11-2|TRBJ2-1|NA|NA
TGTGCCAGCAGCTTAGAAATAAGTGTATCCTACAATGAGCAGTTCTTC
CASSLEISVSYNEQFF
>TRBV30|TRBJ2-3|TRBD2|NA
TGTGCCTGGATCCATCCCGGGACTAGTAGACTTGATACGCAGTATTTT
CAWIHPGTSRLDTQYF
>TRBV5-6|TRBJ2-5|TRBD1|NA
TGTGCCAGCAGCTTGGCAGGGGGAGAGACCCAGTACTTC
CASSLAGGETQYF
>TRBV2|TRBJ2-7|TRBD2|NA
TGTGCCAGCATGGTCGGGGGACTAGTCTCCTACGAGCAGTACTTC
CASMVGGLVSYEQYF
>TRBV11-2|TRBJ2-3|NA|NA
TGTGCCAGCAGCTTACAAATAATGACTAGTCCCTATACCACAGATACGCAGTATTTT
CASSLQIMTSPYTTDTQYF
>TRBV4-3|TRBJ2-2|NA|NA
TGCGCCAGCAGCCAAGATGTAGCCGCCGGTGACACCGGGGAGCTGTTTTTT
CASSQDVAAGDTGELFF
>TRBV7-6|TRBJ2-2|TRBD2|NA
TGTGCCAGCAGCTTAGAGGCGGGGGGAATTTCCGGGGAGCTGTTTTTT
CASSLEAGGISGELFF
>TRBV4-1|TRBJ2-1|NA|NA
TGCGCCAGCAGCCAAAACTATGAGCAGTTCTTC
CASSQNYEQFF
>TRBV14|TRBJ2-1|NA|NA
TGTGCCAGCAGCCAAACATACGGTGAGCAGTTCTTC
CASSQTYGEQFF
>TRBV19|TRBJ2-3|NA|once
TGTGCCAGTAGTATAGATCTAGAGGCTGCTACGCAGTATTTT
CASSIDLEAATQYF
>TRBV9|TRBJ2-7|NA|NA
TGTGCCAGCAGCGTAGGCCCGGCGGGGAGCTACGAGCAGTACTTC
CASSVGPAGSYEQYF
>TRBV5-1|TRBJ2-1|TRBD2|NA
TGCGCCAGCAGCCCTCTGGGGACTAGCGGGGTTTTCGGGTACAATGAGCAGTTCTTC
CASSPLGTSGVFGYNEQFF
>TRBV9|TRBJ2-7|NA|NA
TGTGCCAGCAGCTTAGGGTTAGGGGCCTACGAGCAGTACTTC
CASSLGLGAYEQYF
>TRBV2|TRBJ2-2|NA|NA
TGTGCCAGCATGGCAGGGGAGGCCGGGGAGCTGTTTTTT
CASMAGEAGELFF